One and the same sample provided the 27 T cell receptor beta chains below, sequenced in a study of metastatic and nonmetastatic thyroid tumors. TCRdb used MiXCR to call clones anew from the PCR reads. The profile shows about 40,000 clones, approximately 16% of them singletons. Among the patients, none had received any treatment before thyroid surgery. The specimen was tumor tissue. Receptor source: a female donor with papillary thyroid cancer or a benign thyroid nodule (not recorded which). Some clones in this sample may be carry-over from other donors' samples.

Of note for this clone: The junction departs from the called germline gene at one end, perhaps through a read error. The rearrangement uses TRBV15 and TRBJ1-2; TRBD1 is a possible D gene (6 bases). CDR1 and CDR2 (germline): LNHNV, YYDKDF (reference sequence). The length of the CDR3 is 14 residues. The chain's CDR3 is CATSREVVVGGYTF. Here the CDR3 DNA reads TGTGCCACCAGCAGAGAAGTTGTTGTGGGGGGCTACACCTTT.

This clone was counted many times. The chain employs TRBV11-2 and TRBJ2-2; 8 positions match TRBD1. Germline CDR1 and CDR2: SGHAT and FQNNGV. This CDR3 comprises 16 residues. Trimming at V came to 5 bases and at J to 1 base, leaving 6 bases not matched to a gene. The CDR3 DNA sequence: TGTGCCAGCAGCCCTTCCACAGGGGGGAACACCGGGGAGCTGTTTTTT. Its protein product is CASSPSTGGNTGELFF.

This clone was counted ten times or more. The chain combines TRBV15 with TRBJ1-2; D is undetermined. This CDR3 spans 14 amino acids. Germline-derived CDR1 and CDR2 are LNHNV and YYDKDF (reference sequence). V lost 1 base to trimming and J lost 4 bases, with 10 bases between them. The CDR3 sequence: CATSRVPGTYGYTF. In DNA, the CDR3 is TGTGCCACCAGCAGAGTACCGGGAACCTATGGCTACACCTTC.

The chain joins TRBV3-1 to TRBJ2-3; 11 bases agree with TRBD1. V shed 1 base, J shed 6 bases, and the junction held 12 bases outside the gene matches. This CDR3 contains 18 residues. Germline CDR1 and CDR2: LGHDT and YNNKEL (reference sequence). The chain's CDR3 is CASSQGISDRGRMDTQYF. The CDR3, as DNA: TGTGCCAGCAGCCAAGGAATTTCGGACAGGGGGCGCATGGATACGCAGTATTTT.

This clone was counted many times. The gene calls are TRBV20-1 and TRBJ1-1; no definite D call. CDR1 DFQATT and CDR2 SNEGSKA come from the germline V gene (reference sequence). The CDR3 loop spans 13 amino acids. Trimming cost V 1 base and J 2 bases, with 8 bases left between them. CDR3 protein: CSARVRVNTEAFF. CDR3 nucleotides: TGCAGTGCTAGAGTACGAGTTAACACTGAAGCTTTCTTT.

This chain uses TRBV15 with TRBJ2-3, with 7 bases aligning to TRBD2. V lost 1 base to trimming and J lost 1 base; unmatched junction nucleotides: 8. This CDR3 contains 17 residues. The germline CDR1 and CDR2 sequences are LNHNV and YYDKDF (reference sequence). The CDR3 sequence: CATSRGGGGKGTDTQYF. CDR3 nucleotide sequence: TGTGCCACCAGCAGAGGGGGGGGAGGGAAGGGCACAGATACGCAGTATTTT.

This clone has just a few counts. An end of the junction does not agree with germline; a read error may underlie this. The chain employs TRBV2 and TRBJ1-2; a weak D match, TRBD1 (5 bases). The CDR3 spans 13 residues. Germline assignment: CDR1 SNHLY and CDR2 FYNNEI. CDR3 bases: TGTGCCAGCAGTGAAGACAGGAAGCATGGCTACACATTC. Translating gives CASSEDRKHGYTF.

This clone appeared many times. The DNA of the CDR3 is TGCGCCAGCACCACCGGGACTAGCAAGACCCAGTACTTC. Its translation is CASTTGTSKTQYF. V is TRBV5-1 and J is TRBJ2-5; 9 nucleotides agree with TRBD2. There are 13 residues in the CDR3. The junction had 6 bases not matched to a gene; V was cut back by 6 bases and J by 6 bases. CDR1 SGHRS and CDR2 YFSETQ come from the germline V gene.

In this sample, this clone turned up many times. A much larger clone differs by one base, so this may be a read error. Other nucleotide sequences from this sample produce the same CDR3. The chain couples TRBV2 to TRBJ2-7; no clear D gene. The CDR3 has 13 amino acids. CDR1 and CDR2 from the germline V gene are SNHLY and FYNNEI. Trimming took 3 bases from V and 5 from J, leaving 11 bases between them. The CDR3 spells CASSERWADEQYF. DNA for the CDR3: TGTGCCAGCAGTGAGAGGTGGGCGGACGAGCAGTACTTC.

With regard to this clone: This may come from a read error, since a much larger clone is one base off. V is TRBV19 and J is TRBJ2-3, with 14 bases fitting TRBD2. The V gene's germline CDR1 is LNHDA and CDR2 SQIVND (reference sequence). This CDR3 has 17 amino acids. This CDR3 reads CASRLTGTSGSLDKQYF. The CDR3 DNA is TGTGCCAGTAGACTTACCGGGACTAGCGGGAGTTTAGATAAGCAGTATTTT. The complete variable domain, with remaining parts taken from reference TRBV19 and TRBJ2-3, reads DGGITQSPKYLFRKEGQNVTLSCEQNLNHDAMYWYRQDPGQGLRLIYYSQIVNDFQKGDIAEGYSVSREKKESFPLTVTSAQKNPTAFYLCASRLTGTSGSLDKQYFGPGTRLTVL.

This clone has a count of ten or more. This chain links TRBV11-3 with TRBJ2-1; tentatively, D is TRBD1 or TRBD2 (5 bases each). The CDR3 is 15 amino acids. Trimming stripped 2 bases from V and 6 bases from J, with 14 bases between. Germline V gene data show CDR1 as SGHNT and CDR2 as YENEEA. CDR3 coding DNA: TGTGCCAGCAGCTTATGGTCGGGGCCTATCAATGAGCAGTTCTTC. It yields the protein CASSLWSGPINEQFF.

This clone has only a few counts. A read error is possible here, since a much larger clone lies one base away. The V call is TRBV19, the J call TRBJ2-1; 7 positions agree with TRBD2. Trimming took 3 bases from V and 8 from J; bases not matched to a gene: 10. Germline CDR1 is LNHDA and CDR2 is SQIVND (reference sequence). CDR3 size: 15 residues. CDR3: CASSILLAGRDEQFF. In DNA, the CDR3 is TGTGCCAGTAGTATCCTGCTGGCGGGGAGGGATGAGCAGTTCTTC. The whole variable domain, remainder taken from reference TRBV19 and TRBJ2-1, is DGGITQSPKYLFRKEGQNVTLSCEQNLNHDAMYWYRQDPGQGLRLIYYSQIVNDFQKGDIAEGYSVSREKKESFPLTVTSAQKNPTAFYLCASSILLAGRDEQFFGPGTRLTVL.

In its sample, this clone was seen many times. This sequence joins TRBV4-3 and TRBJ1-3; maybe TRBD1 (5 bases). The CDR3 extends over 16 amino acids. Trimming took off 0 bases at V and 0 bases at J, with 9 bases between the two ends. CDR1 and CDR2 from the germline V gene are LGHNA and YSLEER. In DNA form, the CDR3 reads TGCGCCAGCAGCCAAGAACCGGGGCCCTCTGGAAACACCATATATTTT. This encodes CASSQEPGPSGNTIYF.

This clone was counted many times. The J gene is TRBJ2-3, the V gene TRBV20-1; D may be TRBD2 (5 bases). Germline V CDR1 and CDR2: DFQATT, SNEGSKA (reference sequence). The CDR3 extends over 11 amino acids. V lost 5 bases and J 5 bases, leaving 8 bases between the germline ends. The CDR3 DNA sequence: TGCAGTGCTGCCGAGGGAGATACGCAGTATTTT. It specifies CSAAEGDTQYF.

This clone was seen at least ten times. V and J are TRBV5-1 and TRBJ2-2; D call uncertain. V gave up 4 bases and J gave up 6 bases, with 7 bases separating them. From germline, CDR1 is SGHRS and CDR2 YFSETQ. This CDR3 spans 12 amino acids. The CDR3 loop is CASSANSGELFF. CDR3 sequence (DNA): TGCGCCAGCAGCGCCAATTCCGGGGAGCTGTTTTTT.

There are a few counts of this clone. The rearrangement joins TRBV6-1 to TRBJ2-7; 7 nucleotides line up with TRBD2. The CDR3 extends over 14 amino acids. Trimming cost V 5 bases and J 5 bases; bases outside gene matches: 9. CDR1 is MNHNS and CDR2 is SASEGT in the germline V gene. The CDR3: CASSTGLESDEQYF. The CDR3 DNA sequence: TGTGCCAGCAGTACAGGACTAGAAAGTGACGAGCAGTACTTC.

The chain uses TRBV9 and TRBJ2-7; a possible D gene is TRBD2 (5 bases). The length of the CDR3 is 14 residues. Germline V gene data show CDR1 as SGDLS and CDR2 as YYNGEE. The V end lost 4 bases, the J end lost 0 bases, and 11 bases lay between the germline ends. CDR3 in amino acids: CASSLDGNSYEQYF. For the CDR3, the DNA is TGTGCCAGCAGCCTTGACGGGAACTCCTACGAGCAGTACTTC.

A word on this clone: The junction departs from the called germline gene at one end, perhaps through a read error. The CDR3 loop reads CASSLAPTDYNEKLF. The CDR3 DNA is TGTGCCAGCAGTTTAGCTCCCACCGACTACAATGAGAAGTTATTC. The rearrangement uses TRBV28 and TRBJ2-1; tentative D call: TRBD2 (5 bases). The germline V gene encodes CDR1 MDHEN and CDR2 SYDVKM. The CDR3 is 15 amino acids.

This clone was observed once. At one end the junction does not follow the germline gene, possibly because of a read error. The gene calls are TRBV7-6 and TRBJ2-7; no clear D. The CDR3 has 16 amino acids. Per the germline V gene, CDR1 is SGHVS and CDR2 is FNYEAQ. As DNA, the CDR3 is TGTGCCAGCAGATTAGGAGTCAGGCGGAACACCTACGAGCAGTACTTC. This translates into CASRLGVRRNTYEQYF.

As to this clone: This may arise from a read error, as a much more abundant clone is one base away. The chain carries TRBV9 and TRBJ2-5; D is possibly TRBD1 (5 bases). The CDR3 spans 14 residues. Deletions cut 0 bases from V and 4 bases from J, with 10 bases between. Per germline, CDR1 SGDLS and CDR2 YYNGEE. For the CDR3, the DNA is TGTGCCAGCAGCGTAGCGTTGGGGCCAGAGACCCAGTACTTC. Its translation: CASSVALGPETQYF.

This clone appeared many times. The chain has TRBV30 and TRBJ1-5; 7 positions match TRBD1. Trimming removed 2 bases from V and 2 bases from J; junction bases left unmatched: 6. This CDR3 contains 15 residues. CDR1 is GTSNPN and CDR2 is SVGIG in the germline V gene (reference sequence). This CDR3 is CAWSLQGFRNQPQHF. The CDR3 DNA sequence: TGTGCCTGGAGTTTACAGGGGTTTCGCAATCAGCCCCAGCATTTT.

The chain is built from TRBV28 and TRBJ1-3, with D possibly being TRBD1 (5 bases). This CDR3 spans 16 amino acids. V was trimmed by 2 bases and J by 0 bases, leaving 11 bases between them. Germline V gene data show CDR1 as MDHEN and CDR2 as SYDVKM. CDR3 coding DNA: TGTGCCAGCAGTTTACCCCTGGGGCTCTCTGGAAACACCATATATTTT. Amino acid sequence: CASSLPLGLSGNTIYF.

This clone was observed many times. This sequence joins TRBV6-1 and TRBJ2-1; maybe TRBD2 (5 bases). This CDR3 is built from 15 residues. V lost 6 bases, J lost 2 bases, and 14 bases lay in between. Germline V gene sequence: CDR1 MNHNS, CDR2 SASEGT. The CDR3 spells CASSETSLTYNEQFF. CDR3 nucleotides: TGTGCCAGCAGCGAAACTAGTTTGACCTACAATGAGCAGTTCTTC.

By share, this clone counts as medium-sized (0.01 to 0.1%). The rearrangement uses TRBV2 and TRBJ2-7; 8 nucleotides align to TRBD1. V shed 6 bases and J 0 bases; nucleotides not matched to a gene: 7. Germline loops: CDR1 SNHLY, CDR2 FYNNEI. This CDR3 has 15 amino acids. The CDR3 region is CASRGGQGSSYEQYF. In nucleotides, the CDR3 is TGTGCCAGCAGGGGAGGACAGGGAAGCTCCTACGAGCAGTACTTC.

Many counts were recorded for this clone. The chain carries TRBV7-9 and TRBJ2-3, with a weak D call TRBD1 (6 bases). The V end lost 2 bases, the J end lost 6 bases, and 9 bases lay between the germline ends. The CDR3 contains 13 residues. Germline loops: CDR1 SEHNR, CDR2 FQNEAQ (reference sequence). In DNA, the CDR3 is TGTGCCAGCAGCTTAACAGGGTCGGATACGCAGTATTTT. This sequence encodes CASSLTGSDTQYF.

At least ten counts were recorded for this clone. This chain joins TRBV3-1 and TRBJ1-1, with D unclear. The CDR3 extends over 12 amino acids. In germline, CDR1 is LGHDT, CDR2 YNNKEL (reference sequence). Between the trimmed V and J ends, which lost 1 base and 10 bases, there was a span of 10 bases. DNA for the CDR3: TGTGCCAGCAGCCAAGGGCCGGGGTTAGCTTTCTTT. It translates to CASSQGPGLAFF. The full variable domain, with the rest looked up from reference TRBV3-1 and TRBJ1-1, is DTAVSQTPKYLVTQMGNDKSIKCEQNLGHDTMYWYKQDSKKFLKIMFSYNNKELIINETVPNRFSPKSPDKAHLNLHINSLELGDSAVYFCASSQGPGLAFFGQGTRLTVV.

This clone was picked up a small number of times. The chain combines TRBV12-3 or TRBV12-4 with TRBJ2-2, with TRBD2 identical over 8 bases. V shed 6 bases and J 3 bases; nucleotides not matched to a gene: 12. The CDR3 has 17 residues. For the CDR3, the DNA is TGTGCCAGCAGCTCCATTAGCGGGATCTTGTACACCGGGGAGCTGTTTTTT. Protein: CASSSISGILYTGELFF.